This TCR beta chain was found in a study of blood T cell repertoires in COVID-19. Trimming cost V 1 base and J 0 bases, with 6 bases left between them. Germline CDR1 is LGHDT and CDR2 is YNNKEL (reference sequence). The CDR3 extends over 15 amino acids. Cohort placement rested on clinical history that participants reported themselves. The repertoire was sequenced with immunoSEQ multiplex PCR; TCRdb's copy has only in-frame clones and lacks some. The sample contains 200,000 to 300,000 clones, approximately 86% of which appear only once. Sequences were obtained from PBMCs or T cells enriched from blood (not recorded which). This sequence was found in a woman aged 40 to 55 with acute COVID-19. V is TRBV3-1 (or the pseudogene TRBV3-2) and J is TRBJ2-2, with a weak D call TRBD1 (5 bases). CDR3 nucleotide sequence: TGTGCCAGCAGCCAAGCGACAGCGAACACCGGGGAGCTGTTTTTT. It is translated as CASSQATANTGELFF.